This T cell receptor (beta chain) was sequenced for a study of T cells in Graves' hyperthyroidism and ophthalmopathy. The CDR3 runs 13 residues. The J segment lost 5 bases and the V segment lost 5 bases, leaving 6 bases of the junction unmatched. From germline, CDR1 is SGHRS and CDR2 YFSETQ. This clonotype was seen many times. Amplification of TCR beta CDR3 regions was performed using RNA transcripts as template. The study used the HTBI primer set for a first-round RT-PCR of the TCR CDR3. TCRdb processed the multiplex PCR reads anew with MiXCR; each CDR3 protein has one entry. The repertoire holds 400,000 to 500,000 distinct CDR3 sequences, roughly 14% seen once, with approximately 13% in the top ten. Ophthalmopathy patients showed a Clinical Activity Score of at least 3, NOSPECS grade of at least 4 and duration under 3 months. Used for diagnoses were clinical symptoms, serum thyroxine and TRAb, thyroid ultrasound and orbital computed tomography.

Source material: blood. The receptor was derived from a young man with Graves' ophthalmopathy. V is TRBV5-1 and J is TRBJ2-7; TRBD2 agrees at 8 bases. The CDR3 region is CASRGAGADEQYF. The CDR3 DNA sequence: TGCGCCAGCAGGGGAGCGGGAGCCGACGAGCAGTACTTC.